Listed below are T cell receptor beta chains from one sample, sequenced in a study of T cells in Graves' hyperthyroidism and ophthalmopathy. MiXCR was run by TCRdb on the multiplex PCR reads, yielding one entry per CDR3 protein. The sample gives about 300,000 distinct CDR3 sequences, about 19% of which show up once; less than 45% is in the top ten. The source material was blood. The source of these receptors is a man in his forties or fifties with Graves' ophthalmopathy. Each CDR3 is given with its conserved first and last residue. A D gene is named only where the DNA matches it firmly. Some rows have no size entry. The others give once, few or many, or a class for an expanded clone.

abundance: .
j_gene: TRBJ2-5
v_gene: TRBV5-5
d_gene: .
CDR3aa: CASSLGVSETQYF
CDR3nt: TGTGCCAGCAGCTTAGGGGTTTCAGAGACCCAGTACTTC

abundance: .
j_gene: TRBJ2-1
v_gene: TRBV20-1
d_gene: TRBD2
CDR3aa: CSAHGLAGGPSYNEQFF
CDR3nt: TGCAGTGCTCACGGACTAGCGGGAGGCCCATCCTACAATGAGCAGTTCTTC

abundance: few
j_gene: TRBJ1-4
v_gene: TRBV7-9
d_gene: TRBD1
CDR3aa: CASSSPGQGARSKEKLFF
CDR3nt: TGTGCCAGCAGCTCGCCGGGACAGGGGGCGAGGTCGAAAGAAAAACTGTTTTTT

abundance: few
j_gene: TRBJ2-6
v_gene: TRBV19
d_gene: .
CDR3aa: CASSRDWNSGANVLTF
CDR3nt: TGTGCCAGTAGTAGAGACTGGAACTCTGGGGCCAACGTCCTGACTTTC

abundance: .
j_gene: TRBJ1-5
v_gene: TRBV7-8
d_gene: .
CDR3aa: CASSADRNLFGGPQHF
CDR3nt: TGTGCCAGCAGCGCTGACAGGAACCTTTTCGGTGGGCCCCAGCATTTT

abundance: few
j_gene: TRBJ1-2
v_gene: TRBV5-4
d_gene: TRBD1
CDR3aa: CASRQTGGGYGYTF
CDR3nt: TGTGCCAGCAGACAAACAGGGGGAGGCTATGGCTACACCTTC

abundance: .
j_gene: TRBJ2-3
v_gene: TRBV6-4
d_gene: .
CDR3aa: CASSRDVQDTQYF
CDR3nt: TGTGCCAGCAGTCGAGACGTACAAGATACGCAGTATTTT

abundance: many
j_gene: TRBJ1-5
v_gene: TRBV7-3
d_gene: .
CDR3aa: CASSLYDNQPQHF
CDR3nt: TGTGCCAGCAGCTTATACGACAATCAGCCCCAGCATTTT

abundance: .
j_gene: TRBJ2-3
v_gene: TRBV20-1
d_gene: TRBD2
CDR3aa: CSARRTSGTSTDTQYF
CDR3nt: TGCAGTGCTAGAAGAACTAGCGGGACTAGCACAGATACGCAGTATTTT

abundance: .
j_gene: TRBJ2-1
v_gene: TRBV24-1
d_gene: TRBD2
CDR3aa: CATSAPPLAETYNEQFF
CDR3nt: TGTGCCACCAGTGCCCCCCCGCTAGCGGAGACCTACAATGAGCAGTTCTTC

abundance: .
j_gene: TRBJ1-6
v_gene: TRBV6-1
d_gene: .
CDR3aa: CASRGEPLHF
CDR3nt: TGTGCCAGCAGAGGGGAGCCCCTCCACTTT

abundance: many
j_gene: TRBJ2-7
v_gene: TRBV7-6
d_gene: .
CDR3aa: CASSFRAPGVDEQYF
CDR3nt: TGTGCCAGCAGCTTCCGGGCGCCAGGGGTCGACGAGCAGTACTTC

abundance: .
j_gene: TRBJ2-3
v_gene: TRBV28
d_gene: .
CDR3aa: CASRELAPTDTQYF
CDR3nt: TGTGCCAGCAGGGAACTAGCCCCCACAGATACGCAGTATTTT

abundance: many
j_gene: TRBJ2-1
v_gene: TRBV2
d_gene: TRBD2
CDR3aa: CASRRGTSGYNEQFF
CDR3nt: TGTGCCAGCAGACGGGGGACTAGCGGGTACAATGAGCAGTTCTTC

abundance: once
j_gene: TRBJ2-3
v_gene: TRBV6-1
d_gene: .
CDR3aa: CASSRGLSSRADTQYF
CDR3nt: TGTGCCAGCAGTCGGGGACTGTCGAGTAGGGCGGATACGCAGTATTTT

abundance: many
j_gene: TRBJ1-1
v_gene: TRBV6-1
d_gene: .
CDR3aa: CASSATDTNTEAFF
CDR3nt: TGTGCCAGCAGTGCGACAGATACGAACACTGAAGCTTTCTTT

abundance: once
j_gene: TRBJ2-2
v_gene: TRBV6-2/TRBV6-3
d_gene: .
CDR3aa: CASCSDGRYTGELFF
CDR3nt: TGTGCCAGCTGTTCGGATGGCAGATACACCGGGGAGCTGTTTTTT

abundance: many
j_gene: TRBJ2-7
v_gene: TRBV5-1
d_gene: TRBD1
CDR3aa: CASSSGGPLVEQYF
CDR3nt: TGCGCCAGCAGCTCAGGGGGCCCCCTCGTCGAGCAGTACTTC

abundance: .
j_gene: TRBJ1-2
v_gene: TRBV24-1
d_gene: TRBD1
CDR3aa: CATSDSRDRNYGYTF
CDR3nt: TGTGCCACCAGTGATTCTCGGGACAGGAACTATGGCTACACCTTC

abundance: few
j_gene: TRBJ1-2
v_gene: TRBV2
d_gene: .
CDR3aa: CASSEDGNYGYTF
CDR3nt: TGTGCCAGCAGTGAAGACGGCAACTATGGCTACACCTTC

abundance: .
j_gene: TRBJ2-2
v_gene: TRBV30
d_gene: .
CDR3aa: CAWSVRGAAGELFF
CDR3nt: TGTGCCTGGAGTGTCAGGGGGGCGGCCGGGGAGCTGTTTTTT

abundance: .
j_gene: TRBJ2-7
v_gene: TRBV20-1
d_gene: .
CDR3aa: CSVERVGFYEQYF
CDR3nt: TGCAGTGTTGAGCGGGTTGGGTTTTACGAGCAGTACTTC

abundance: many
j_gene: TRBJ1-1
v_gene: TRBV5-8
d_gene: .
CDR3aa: CASSLFGNLNTEAFF
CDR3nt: TGTGCCAGCAGCTTGTTTGGGAATTTGAACACTGAAGCTTTCTTT

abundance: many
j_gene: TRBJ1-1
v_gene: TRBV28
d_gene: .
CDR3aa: CASSTGTTYMNTEAFF
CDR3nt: TGTGCCAGCAGTACAGGAACAACGTACATGAACACTGAAGCTTTCTTT

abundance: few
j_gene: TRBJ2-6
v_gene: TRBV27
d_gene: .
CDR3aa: CASSITGTPVVNVLTF
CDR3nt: TGTGCCAGCAGTATCACAGGGACCCCGGTAGTCAACGTCCTGACTTTC

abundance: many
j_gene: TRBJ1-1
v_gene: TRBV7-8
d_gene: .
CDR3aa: CASSQQGHTEAFF
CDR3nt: TGTGCCAGCAGTCAGCAGGGGCACACTGAAGCTTTCTTT

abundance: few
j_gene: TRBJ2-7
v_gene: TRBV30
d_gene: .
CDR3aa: CAWSRSWGYEQYF
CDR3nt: TGTGCCTGGAGTCGGAGTTGGGGGTACGAGCAGTACTTC

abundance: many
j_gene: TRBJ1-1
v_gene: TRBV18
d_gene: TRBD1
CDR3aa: CASSLSGTGKGTEAFF
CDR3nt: TGTGCCAGCTCACTTTCCGGGACAGGGAAGGGCACTGAAGCTTTCTTT

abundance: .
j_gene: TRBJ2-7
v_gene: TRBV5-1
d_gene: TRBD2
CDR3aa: CASSPRTSEGARQYF
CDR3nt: TGCGCCAGCAGCCCCCGGACTAGCGAGGGGGCTAGGCAGTACTTC

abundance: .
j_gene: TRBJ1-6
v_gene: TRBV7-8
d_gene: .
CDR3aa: CASSLKINSPLHF
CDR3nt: TGTGCCAGCAGCTTAAAGATTAATTCACCCCTCCACTTT

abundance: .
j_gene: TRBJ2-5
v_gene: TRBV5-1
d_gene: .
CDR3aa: CASSPGQVKETQYF
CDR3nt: TGCGCCAGCAGCCCGGGCCAGGTAAAAGAGACCCAGTACTTC

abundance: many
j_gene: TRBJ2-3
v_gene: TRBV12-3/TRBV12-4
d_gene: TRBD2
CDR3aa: CASSILAGSTDTQYF
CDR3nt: TGTGCCAGCAGCATCCTAGCGGGAAGCACAGATACGCAGTATTTT

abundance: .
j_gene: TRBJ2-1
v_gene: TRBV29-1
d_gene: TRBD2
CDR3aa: CSVASGYNEQFF
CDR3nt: TGCAGCGTTGCTAGCGGCTACAATGAGCAGTTCTTC

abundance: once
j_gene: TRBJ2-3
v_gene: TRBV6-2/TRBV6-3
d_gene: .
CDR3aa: CVSWGHTTDTQYF
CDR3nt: TGTGTCAGCTGGGGACACACCACAGATACGCAGTATTTT

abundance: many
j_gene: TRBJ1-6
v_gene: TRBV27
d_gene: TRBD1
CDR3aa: CASSYRTGFSPLHF
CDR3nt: TGTGCCAGCAGTTATCGGACAGGGTTTTCACCCCTCCACTTT

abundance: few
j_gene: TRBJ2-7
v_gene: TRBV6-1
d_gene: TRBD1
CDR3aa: CASSPLPARPFGTGTYEQYF
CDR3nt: TGTGCCAGCAGTCCCCTCCCCGCGCGTCCCTTCGGGACAGGAACCTACGAGCAGTACTTC

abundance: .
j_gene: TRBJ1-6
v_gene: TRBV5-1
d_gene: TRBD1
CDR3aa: CASSLPTGGSPLHF
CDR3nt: TGCGCCAGCAGCTTGCCGACAGGGGGTTCACCCCTCCACTTT

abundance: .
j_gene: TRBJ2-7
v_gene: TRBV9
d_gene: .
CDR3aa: CASSTSAGSPYEQYF
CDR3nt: TGTGCCAGCAGCACATCGGCCGGGAGCCCCTACGAGCAGTACTTC

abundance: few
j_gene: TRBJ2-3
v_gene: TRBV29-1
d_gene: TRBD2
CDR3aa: CSVDRGLYTQYF
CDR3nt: TGCAGCGTGGACCGGGGACTATATACGCAGTATTTT

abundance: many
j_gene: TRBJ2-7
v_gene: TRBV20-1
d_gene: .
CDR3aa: CSARDSTRYEQYF
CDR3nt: TGCAGTGCTAGAGACTCGACTAGGTACGAGCAGTACTTC

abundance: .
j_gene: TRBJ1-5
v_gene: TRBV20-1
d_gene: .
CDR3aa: CSATQGIGNQPQHF
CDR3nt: TGCAGTGCTACACAGGGTATAGGCAATCAGCCCCAGCATTTT

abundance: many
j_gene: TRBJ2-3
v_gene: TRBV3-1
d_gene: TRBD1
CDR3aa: CATSTGTGQDTQYF
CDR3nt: TGTGCCACCAGCACCGGGACAGGACAAGATACGCAGTATTTT

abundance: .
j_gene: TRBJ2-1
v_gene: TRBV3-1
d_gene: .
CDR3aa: CASSRPRSQFF
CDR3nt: TGTGCCAGCAGCCGTCCTAGGTCCCAGTTCTTC

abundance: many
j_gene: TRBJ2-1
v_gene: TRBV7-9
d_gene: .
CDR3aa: CASSLVSGASYNEQFF
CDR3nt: TGTGCCAGCAGCTTAGTCTCTGGAGCATCCTACAATGAGCAGTTCTTC